This TCR beta chain was found in a study of OX40 agonist ivuxolimab in advanced cancers. Overall study context: Patients got intravenous ivuxolimab at 0.01 to 10 mg/kg every 2 weeks. Eligibility admitted prior anti-PD-1, anti-PD-L1 or anti-CTLA-4 therapy; about 39% had some. Overall study results and limits: CD8+ T cells showed, on average, more clonal expansion than CD4+ cells.

Peripheral blood came from all dose cohorts at three timepoints. A note on this clone: Its target is unknown.

The CDR3 has 15 amino acids. Germline CDR1 is GTSNPN and CDR2 is SVGIG (reference sequence). The V and J ends lost 0 bases and 0 bases respectively, with 11 bases between them. The repertoire was sequenced with immunoSEQ multiplex PCR; TCRdb's copy has only in-frame clones and lacks some. The sample holds just over 60,000 clones; about nine tenths are singletons and the top ten take 16%. The rearrangement links TRBV30 to TRBJ1-2, with D possibly being TRBD1 (6 bases). Sequencing used CD4+ or CD8+ T cells sorted from blood, obtained in a trial of the OX40 agonist ivuxolimab. The receptor was derived from an adult with an advanced solid tumor such as melanoma, head and neck, liver or kidney cancer. The CDR3: CAWSVLNRANYGYTF. CDR3 DNA sequence: TGTGCCTGGAGTGTACTTAACAGGGCTAACTATGGCTACACCTTC.